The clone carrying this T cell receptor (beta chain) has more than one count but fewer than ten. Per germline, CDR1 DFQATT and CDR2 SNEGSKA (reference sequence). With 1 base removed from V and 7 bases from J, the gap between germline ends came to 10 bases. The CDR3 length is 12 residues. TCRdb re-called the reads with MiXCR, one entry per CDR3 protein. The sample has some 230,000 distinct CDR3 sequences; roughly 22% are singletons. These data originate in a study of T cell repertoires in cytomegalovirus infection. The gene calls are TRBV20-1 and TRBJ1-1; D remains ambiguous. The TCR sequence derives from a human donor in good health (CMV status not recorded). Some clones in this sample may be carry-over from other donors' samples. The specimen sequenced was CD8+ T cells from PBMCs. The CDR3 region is CSARAAPREAFF. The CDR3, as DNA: TGCAGTGCTAGAGCAGCGCCGCGTGAAGCTTTCTTT.